Presented here are 3 T cell receptor beta chains from one specimen sequenced in a study of blood T cell repertoires in COVID-19. Using immunoSEQ multiplex PCR, the repertoire was profiled, and TCRdb retains in-frame clones only, with some absent. The data hold fewer than 250,000 clones, with about 86% observed a single time. Sequencing was done on a sample of peripheral blood. Receptors originate from a woman aged 45 to 65 with acute or convalescent COVID-19.

The genes are TRBV10-3 and TRBJ1-1, with a possible D match to TRBD1 (5 bases). This CDR3 has 18 residues. Trimming cost V 9 bases and J 1 base, with 27 bases left between them. CDR1 is ENHRY, CDR2 SYGVKD, per germline. CDR3 DNA: TGTGCCATTGGGGGAGGAACAGCCGGGAGGGATAGGAACACTGAAGCTTTCTTT. It encodes CAIGGGTAGRDRNTEAFF.

The V and J genes are TRBV7-3 and TRBJ2-1, with TRBD2 matching over 16 bases. The CDR3 is made up of 18 amino acids. The germline V gene encodes CDR1 SGHTA and CDR2 FQGTGA. Germline trimming cut 4 bases from V and 8 bases from J; bases unmatched to any gene: 11. CDR3 in amino acids: CASSSGLAGGPQWDEQFF. The DNA of the CDR3 is TGTGCCAGCAGCTCGGGACTAGCGGGAGGGCCCCAATGGGATGAGCAGTTCTTC.

This clone occurred a few times. The chain has TRBV18 and TRBJ2-1; a weak D match, TRBD2 (6 bases). CDR3 length: 18 amino acids. V gave up 0 bases and J gave up 0 bases, with 15 bases separating them. Germline CDR1 and CDR2: KGHSH and LQKENI. CDR3 loop: CASSPPGSSGSSYNEQFF. The CDR3 DNA reads TGTGCCAGCTCACCACCTGGATCCAGCGGGTCCTCCTACAATGAGCAGTTCTTC.